This TCR beta chain was captured by sequencing in a study of spatial heterogeneity in lung cancer. On each TCR cDNA molecule, a unique molecular identifier was present. Via MiXCR, TCRdb re-called the 5' RACE reads, giving one row per CDR3 protein. The sample shows around 110,000 distinct CDR3 sequences, 9% to 15% of them seen only once. This clonotype was counted at least ten times. Time point denoted: blood at routine non-recurrence follow-up after resection. Sequencing covered unsorted whole RNA taken from tumor, nontumor lung or frozen PBMC. The CDR3 has 11 residues. Unmatched junction bases numbered 3, after V lost 5 bases and J lost 12 bases. Germline CDR1 and CDR2: SGHTA and FQGNSA.

The TCR was taken from a male donor with early-stage non-small cell lung cancer. The V call is TRBV7-2, the J call TRBJ2-1; 8 bases are shared with TRBD2. The sample consisted of PBMCs, taken at follow-up. The CDR3 is CASSLRGGQFF. CDR3 nucleotide sequence: TGTGCCAGCAGCCTCCGGGGGGGGCAGTTCTTC.